This TCR beta chain was retrieved from a study of regulatory T cells in long-lasting Graves disease. Time point noted: newly diagnosed GD, antithyroid drugs for less than 3 months. PBMC-extracted RNA yielded the TCR library. TCR beta libraries were built with iRepertoire HTBI primers and Arm-PCR of CDR3 regions. TCRdb analysed the multiplex PCR reads with MiXCR anew, one entry per CDR3 protein. The sample lists approximately 470,000 distinct CDR3 sequences, around 16% occurring once. Study findings and constraints: It was possible that the small sample size reduced accuracy.

A note on this clonotype: The antigen is unknown.

V lost 6 bases and J lost 1; bases outside the gene matches: 16. CDR1 MNHEY and CDR2 SVGAGI come from the germline V gene. The length of the CDR3 is 18 residues. This same sample was also taken into another study, of T cells in Graves' hyperthyroidism and ophthalmopathy. Per that study: Ophthalmopathy stood apart from stable hyperthyroidism in a 13 V-J model.

The sequences come from peripheral blood mononuclear cells (PBMCs), collected at new diagnosis, from a patient treated with antithyroid drugs. The source is a middle-aged man with Graves disease. The rearrangement uses TRBV6-5 and TRBJ2-7, with TRBD1 identical over 9 bases. CDR3 DNA: TGTGCCAGCAGATACGTGGGACAGGGACTACAGTGGTCCTACGAGCAGTACTTC. Translating gives CASRYVGQGLQWSYEQYF.